One and the same sample provided the 31 T cell receptor beta chains below, sequenced in a study of long-term antiretroviral therapy in people with HIV. Survey level was the resolution at which the v3.0 immunoSEQ assay ran. Profiling relied on immunoSEQ multiplex PCR, and the TCRdb table lists in-frame clones only, not all of them. The table lists 30,000 or so clones, 78% of them singletons. The specimen was unsorted PBMCs, collected 1.5 years before starting antiretroviral therapy. The receptors stem from a man between 18 and 35 years old with HIV.

The genes are TRBV10-3 and TRBJ1-1; TRBD1 matches 7 bases. Germline values: CDR1 ENHRY, CDR2 SYGVKD. Trimming at V came to 6 bases and at J to 0 bases, leaving 4 bases not matched to a gene. CDR3 size: 14 residues. CDR3 in DNA: TGTGCCATCAGAAAGACAGGGATGAACACTGAAGCTTTCTTT. Protein: CAIRKTGMNTEAFF.

This clone has more than one count but fewer than ten. The CDR3 sequence: CASRPPLRDINQPQHF. Here the CDR3 DNA reads TGTGCCAGCCGCCCTCCTCTAAGGGACATAAATCAGCCCCAGCATTTT. The V gene is TRBV25-1, the J gene TRBJ1-5; weak D call: TRBD1 (6 bases). Deletions cut 8 bases from V and 4 bases from J, with 21 bases between. Germline V gene data show CDR1 as MGHDK and CDR2 as SYGVNS. The CDR3 is 16 amino acids. The full variable domain, rest sourced from reference TRBV25-1 and TRBJ1-5, is EADIYQTPRYLVIGTGKKITLECSQTMGHDKMYWYQQDPGMELHLIHYSYGVNSTEKGDLSSESTVSRIRTEHFPLTLESARPSHTSQYLCASRPPLRDINQPQHFGDGTRLSIL.

This clone has more than one count but fewer than ten. The chain uses TRBV15 and TRBJ2-2; D might be TRBD1 or TRBD2, each matching 5 bases. CDR1 is LNHNV and CDR2 is YYDKDF in the germline V gene (reference sequence). The CDR3 is 20 amino acids. Trimming shortened V by 0 bases and J by 1 base, and 21 bases separated the two germline ends. CDR3 DNA sequence: TGTGCCACCAGCAGAGATAAGGGGACGGACGGACCCAAGAACACCGGGGAGCTGTTTTTT. It encodes CATSRDKGTDGPKNTGELFF.

The rearrangement links TRBV29-1 to TRBJ1-2; D is possibly TRBD1 (5 bases). Trimming removed 0 bases from V and 4 bases from J, with 12 bases in between. Per the germline V gene, CDR1 is SQVTM and CDR2 is ANQGSEA. The CDR3 length is 14 residues. CDR3 bases: TGCAGCGTTGAAGACCCGGGGCGAAGCTATGGCTACACCTTC. It translates to CSVEDPGRSYGYTF.

This clone was seen a handful of times. V is TRBV7-3 and J is TRBJ1-6; D unresolved. V was cut by 3 bases and J by 7 bases, with 7 bases left in between. The CDR3 sequence is 13 residues long. The germline V gene has CDR1 SGHTA and CDR2 FQGTGA. The CDR3 nucleotides read TGTGCCAGCAGCTTCGACTGGAATTCACCCCTCCACTTT. This sequence encodes CASSFDWNSPLHF.

This chain connects TRBV6-1 to TRBJ1-4; D may be TRBD1 (5 bases). Trimming removed 0 bases at V and 0 bases at J, with 8 bases between. The CDR3 spans 16 residues. Germline values: CDR1 MNHNS, CDR2 SASEGT. The CDR3 nucleotides are TGTGCCAGCAGTGAAGCGCCGGGGGCAACTAATGAAAAACTGTTTTTT. Amino acids: CASSEAPGATNEKLFF.

The chain carries TRBV5-4 and TRBJ1-3, with 7 bases identical to TRBD1. Germline V CDR1 and CDR2: SGHNT, YYREEE (reference sequence). The CDR3 loop spans 14 amino acids. Trimming took 3 bases from V and 3 from J; bases not matched to a gene: 3. As DNA, the CDR3 is TGTGCCAGCAGCTCCCAGGGGGGTGGAAACACCATATATTTT. This encodes CASSSQGGGNTIYF.

The count of this clone is one. The chain has TRBV5-1 and TRBJ2-3; D uncertain. Trimming took off 0 bases at V and 14 bases at J, with 16 bases between the two ends. Germline V gene sequence: CDR1 SGHRS, CDR2 YFSETQ. This CDR3 is 13 amino acids long. In DNA form, the CDR3 reads TGCGCCAGCAGCTTGGCCGAGGATTCAAGACGGTATTTT. As protein: CASSLAEDSRRYF.

The J gene is TRBJ2-1, the V gene TRBV5-6; TRBD2 might be the D (5 bases). V lost 4 bases and J lost 4, with 18 bases in between. Germline V gives CDR1 SGHDT, CDR2 YYEEEE. This CDR3 has 16 amino acids. CDR3 amino acids: CASSHGLPYPYNEQFF. As DNA, the CDR3 is TGTGCCAGCAGCCACGGACTGCCCTACCCTTACAATGAGCAGTTCTTC.

This clone was seen more than once but under ten times. The rearrangement joins TRBV11-2 to TRBJ2-1; 13 bases are a match to TRBD2. This CDR3 contains 17 residues. V gave up 4 bases and J gave up 8 bases; unmatched junction bases: 11. Germline CDR1 is SGHAT and CDR2 is FQNNGV. The CDR3 nucleotides read TGTGCCAGCAGCTCCTTCCCGACTAGCGGGAGGAAGGATGAGCAGTTCTTC. This gives the protein CASSSFPTSGRKDEQFF.

The CDR3 coding sequence is TGTGCCTGGAGTCTGTCCGGGACAGGACTCTATGGCTACACCTTC. Translated: CAWSLSGTGLYGYTF. This chain uses TRBV30 with TRBJ1-2; 8 bases match TRBD1. CDR1 and CDR2 from the germline V gene are GTSNPN and SVGIG (reference sequence). The trim removed 2 bases at V and 4 bases at J, leaving 9 bases unmatched. CDR3 length: 15 residues.

This clone was counted only a few times. The rearrangement joins TRBV19 to TRBJ1-2; a possible D gene is TRBD1 (5 bases). V lost 6 bases, J lost 2 bases, and 10 bases lay in between. The CDR3 consists of 13 residues. The germline V gene has CDR1 LNHDA and CDR2 SQIVND (reference sequence). CDR3 bases: TGTGCCAGTAGGAGGGACGGCAACTATGGCTACACCTTC. Translation: CASRRDGNYGYTF.

This clone was seen only a few times. This rearrangement joins TRBV19 to TRBJ2-7; either TRBD1 or TRBD2 may supply D (5 bases each). The germline V and J ends were trimmed by 5 bases and 4 bases, with 15 bases remaining between them. Germline V gene sequence: CDR1 LNHDA, CDR2 SQIVND (reference sequence). The CDR3 has 14 amino acids. CDR3 nucleotide sequence: TGTGCCAGTAGTGTTTCCGGGACGCTGTACGAGCAGTACTTC. Protein: CASSVSGTLYEQYF.

J is TRBJ1-1 and V is TRBV7-3; TRBD1 matches 8 bases. The CDR3 spans 14 residues. Looked up from germline, CDR1 is SGHTA and CDR2 is FQGTGA. Losses at the gene ends were 1 base for V and 8 bases for J; bases not matched to a gene: 6. In DNA form, the CDR3 reads TGTGCCAGCAGCTTAAATCGCGGGGACAGGGAAGCTTTCTTT. It is translated as CASSLNRGDREAFF.

This rearrangement joins TRBV6-6 to TRBJ1-2; D might be TRBD1 (5 bases). V lost 3 bases to trimming and J lost 6 bases, with 14 bases between them. The CDR3 consists of 14 residues. In germline, CDR1 is MNHNY, CDR2 SVGAGI (reference sequence). The CDR3 region is CASSYGTGSDGYTF. The DNA for the CDR3 is TGTGCCAGCAGTTATGGCACAGGCTCCGATGGCTACACCTTC.

V usage is TRBV27 and J usage is TRBJ1-5; 10 positions match TRBD1. V lost 3 bases and J lost 1; bases outside the gene matches: 3. Per the germline V gene, CDR1 is MNHEY and CDR2 is SMNVEV (reference sequence). This CDR3 comprises 16 residues. CDR3 DNA sequence: TGTGCCAGCAGTTTTAGGGGACAGGGGAGCAATCAGCCCCAGCATTTT. Translating it yields CASSFRGQGSNQPQHF.

Comments on this clone: The same CDR3 is also encoded by other DNA sequences in this sample. The chain employs TRBV19 and TRBJ1-5, with unresolved D. Germline lookup yields CDR1 LNHDA and CDR2 SQIVND (reference sequence). The length of the CDR3 is 14 residues. Trimming took off 3 bases at V and 0 bases at J, with 6 bases between the two ends. CDR3 nucleotide sequence: TGTGCCAGTAGTATCATAGGTAGCAATCAGCCCCAGCATTTT. Translating gives CASSIIGSNQPQHF.

This chain connects TRBV5-1 to TRBJ2-3, with TRBD1 as a possible D gene (5 bases). Germline-derived CDR1 and CDR2 are SGHRS and YFSETQ. V dropped 4 bases and J dropped 3 bases, with 9 bases sitting between them. The CDR3 consists of 13 residues. The CDR3 protein is CASSGQGTDTQYF. In nucleotides, the CDR3 is TGCGCCAGCAGCGGCCAGGGTACAGATACGCAGTATTTT.

The chain joins TRBV9 to TRBJ1-5; D is possibly TRBD1 (6 bases). The CDR3 sequence is 16 residues long. Trimming removed 2 bases at V and 5 bases at J, with 17 bases between. Germline V gene lookup returns CDR1 SGDLS and CDR2 YYNGEE. CDR3 coding DNA: TGTGCCAGCAGCGTTGGGGGGGAGCGGGGGCATCAGCCCCAGCATTTT. Amino acids: CASSVGGERGHQPQHF.

The V gene is TRBV10-2, the J gene TRBJ2-2; no definite D call. Germline assignment: CDR1 WSHSY and CDR2 SAAADI. The CDR3 runs 16 residues. Trimming removed 0 bases from V and 4 bases from J, with 12 bases in between. DNA of the CDR3: TGCGCCAGCAGTGAGTCGGGCGGCTGGGCCACCGGGGAGCTGTTTTTT. Amino acid sequence: CASSESGGWATGELFF.

The genes are TRBV2 and TRBJ1-4; 7 bases fit TRBD1. Germline values: CDR1 SNHLY, CDR2 FYNNEI. V was pared by 4 bases and J by 3 bases, with 14 bases of the junction left unmatched. The CDR3 is made up of 18 amino acids. The CDR3 region has the DNA TGTGCCAGCAGTGGACGGGACAGCCTGTTCGGTGCTAATGAAAAACTGTTTTTT. Amino acid sequence: CASSGRDSLFGANEKLFF.

The chain combines TRBV28 with TRBJ2-7; weak D call: TRBD2 (6 bases). This CDR3 has 15 amino acids. Deletions cut 6 bases from V and 3 bases from J, with 18 bases between. CDR1 and CDR2 (germline): MDHEN, SYDVKM. DNA of the CDR3: TGTGCCAGCAGGGGGGGACCCCAAACCCGCTACGAGCAGTACTTC. This encodes CASRGGPQTRYEQYF.

There are a few counts of this clone. The rearrangement links TRBV10-3 to TRBJ2-7, with unresolved D. The length of the CDR3 is 14 residues. Germline CDR1 ENHRY, CDR2 SYGVKD. The V gene lost 6 bases and the J gene lost 0 bases, with 12 bases spanning the gap. CDR3 protein: CAIRPQQGSYEQYF. In nucleotides, the CDR3 is TGTGCCATCAGGCCCCAACAAGGCTCCTACGAGCAGTACTTC.

The rearrangement joins TRBV7-2 to TRBJ2-7; D not resolved. The CDR3 covers 13 residues. Germline CDR1 SGHTA, CDR2 FQGNSA. Trimming took off 4 bases at V and 4 bases at J, with 11 bases between the two ends. The CDR3 sequence is CASSWADGYEQYF. The DNA of the CDR3 is TGTGCCAGCAGCTGGGCAGACGGTTACGAGCAGTACTTC.

The chain combines TRBV4-1 with TRBJ1-3; perhaps TRBD1 as D (6 bases). This CDR3 contains 15 residues. Trimming shortened V by 0 bases and J by 8 bases, and 14 bases separated the two germline ends. CDR1 is MGHRA and CDR2 is YSYEKL in the germline V gene. The CDR3 DNA reads TGCGCCAGCAGCCAAGACGGGCGGGCAGGGGACACCATATATTTT. Translated: CASSQDGRAGDTIYF.

The V and J genes are TRBV30 and TRBJ2-7; 8 bases agree with TRBD2. J lost 4 bases, V lost 5 bases, and 13 bases had no gene match. Looked up from germline, CDR1 is GTSNPN and CDR2 is SVGIG (reference sequence). The CDR3 extends over 15 amino acids. The CDR3, as DNA: TGTGCCTGGGCGCAGAGTAGCGGGACCCCTTACGAGCAGTACTTC. Translation: CAWAQSSGTPYEQYF.

The chain carries TRBV4-2 and TRBJ2-1, with D uncertain. Trimming removed 0 bases at V and 3 bases at J, with 9 bases between. The CDR3 spans 15 residues. Germline assignment: CDR1 LGHNA and CDR2 YNFKEQ. CDR3 nucleotides: TGTGCCAGCAGCCAAGAAAGCAGGAGCTACAATGAGCAGTTCTTC. This codes for CASSQESRSYNEQFF.

The chain is built from TRBV6-4 and TRBJ2-3; D is unclear. The CDR3 is 15 amino acids. V lost 0 bases and J lost 4, with 11 bases in between. Per the germline V gene, CDR1 is MRHNA and CDR2 is SNTAGT. CDR3 amino acids: CASSDSNRAPDTQYF. Written as DNA, the CDR3 is TGTGCCAGCAGTGACTCGAACCGGGCCCCAGATACGCAGTATTTT.

The chain recombines TRBV7-2 with TRBJ2-7; TRBD2 aligns across 7 bases. After removal of 3 bases from V and 1 base from J, the junction contained 9 bases not matched to a gene. The CDR3 extends over 16 amino acids. Looked up from germline, CDR1 is SGHTA and CDR2 is FQGNSA. This CDR3 reads CASSLSALARSYEQYF. As DNA, the CDR3 is TGTGCCAGCAGCTTGTCCGCACTAGCGAGATCCTACGAGCAGTACTTC.

V and J are TRBV6-6 and TRBJ1-2, with a weak D call TRBD1 (5 bases). The CDR3 extends over 15 amino acids. CDR1 and CDR2 (germline): MNHNY, SVGAGI (reference sequence). Between the trimmed V and J ends, which lost 3 bases and 4 bases, there was a span of 15 bases. The CDR3 bases are TGTGCCAGCAGTTATTCGGATGGGGCCGCCTATGGCTACACCTTC. Translating it yields CASSYSDGAAYGYTF.

CDR3 in DNA: TGTGCCAGCTCACGGGGGACAGGGATCACCGGGGAGCTGTTTTTT. It translates to CASSRGTGITGELFF. This chain joins TRBV18 and TRBJ2-2; 9 bases are a match to TRBD1. Germline V lookup: CDR1 KGHSH, CDR2 LQKENI. With 4 bases clipped from V and 4 bases from J, the junction kept 4 bases outside the gene matches. This CDR3 has 15 amino acids. Using reference TRBV18 and TRBJ2-2 for the parts outside the CDR3, the full variable domain is NAGVMQNPRHLVRRRGQEARLRCSPMKGHSHVYWYRQLPEEGLKFMVYLQKENIIDESGMPKERFSAEFPKEGPSILRIQQVVRGDSAAYFCASSRGTGITGELFFGEGSRLTVL.